This T cell receptor (beta chain) was captured by sequencing in a study of blood T cell repertoires in COVID-19. For the study at large: The United States, Italy and Spain were the sources of the acute and convalescent COVID-19 samples. T cells, B-cell-depleted T cells, or PBMCs provided the cDNA or gDNA that served as material.

V gave up 4 bases and J gave up 1 base; unmatched junction bases: 2. The CDR3 extends over 15 amino acids. Germline CDR1 and CDR2: LGHNA and YNFKEQ. Study processing details: Amplification with reference gene primers provided the estimates of nucleated cell counts. The table came from immunoSEQ multiplex PCR; TCRdb's copy has only in-frame clones and leaves some out. That table furnishes V, J and clone size, whereas the DNA furnished D and trimming. The table records some 160,000 clones, over 75% of them present only once. The chain uses TRBV4-2 and TRBJ2-3; the match to TRBD2 covers 10 bases. Specimen: peripheral blood. The receptor's source is a man between 70 and 80 years old with active or convalescent COVID-19. The CDR3 loop reads CASSPGLAGTDTQYF. CDR3 DNA sequence: TGTGCCAGCAGCCCCGGACTAGCGGGCACAGATACGCAGTATTTT.